This entry describes one T cell receptor (beta chain). The sample comes from a study of shared clonotypes between healthy human individuals. Across the whole study: Each donor's CD8 memory used one plate, CD8 naive two, each CD4 subset three.

CDR3 length: 15 amino acids. Germline V CDR1 and CDR2: LNHDA, SQIVND (reference sequence). V lost 4 bases to trimming and J lost 1 base, with 13 bases between them. Clones were read by immunoSEQ multiplex PCR, and TCRdb kept only the in-frame ones, dropping some. The data contain hundreds of thousands of clones, 74% of them singletons. The genes are TRBV19 and TRBJ2-5, with D possibly being TRBD1 (6 bases). The sequence was collected from a young woman in good health. The sequenced sample consisted of memory CD4+ T cells sorted from blood. Subset meaning: CD45RA-negative fraction. DNA for the CDR3: TGTGCCAGTAGTAACACGCGGACAGCCCAAGAGACCCAGTACTTC. Translation: CASSNTRTAQETQYF.